This T cell receptor beta chain emerged from a study of CD8+ T cells in alopecia areata. The authors sorted CD4+ and CD8+ T cells from PBMCs. RNA extraction was followed by reverse transcription into cDNA, which acted as the sequencing template. Method: immunoSEQ multiplex PCR; TCRdb's copy keeps in-frame clones and lacks some. Of around 210,000 clones listed, 45% to 70% are singletons. To note about this clone: The antigen remains unidentified.

Study findings and constraints: Unlike in mice, where it was clearer, TCR sharing across patients was less clear, possibly HLA-related. Affected scalp, especially in alopecia totalis/universalis, had a higher clonality than normal scalp did.

Losses at the gene ends were 6 bases for V and 5 bases for J; bases not matched to a gene: 3. CDR1 MNHEY and CDR2 SVGAGI come from the germline V gene. This CDR3 has 12 amino acids. The clonotype comes from a human donor in good health. Sequencing input: CD8+ T cells sorted from blood. The chain links TRBV6-5 to TRBJ1-1, with 7 bases that match TRBD1. The CDR3 sequence is CASSPGGTEAFF. The DNA for the CDR3 is TGTGCCAGCAGCCCAGGGGGTACTGAAGCTTTCTTT.